This passage covers 2 T cell receptor gamma chains from one sample sequenced in a study of gamma-delta T cells after stem cell transplantation. TCRdb reanalysed the RT-PCR reads via CATT. Here the sample spans about 1,800 gamma-chain clones, around 3.5% being singletons. Material: gamma-delta T cells. The origin of the receptors is a human donor. It is not recorded whose cells these are; they may come from a transplant donor.

Within the sample, this clone is medium-sized (0.01 to 0.1%). This chain links TRGV9 with TRGJP. The V segment lost 0 bases and the J segment 8 bases; nucleotides outside the gene matches: 7. Germline lookup yields CDR1 GITISATS and CDR2 ISYDGTV (reference sequence). The CDR3 runs to 17 residues. The CDR3 DNA sequence: TGTGCCTTGTGGGAGGTGCTGAAGAAGTTGGGCAAAAAAATCAAGGTATTT. Translating it yields CALWEVLKKLGKKIKVF.

Only a few counts were recorded for this clone. The chain has TRGV9 and TRGJP. The DNA end is more similar to TRGJP1, so the J call may be wrong. Germline loops: CDR1 GITISATS, CDR2 ISYDGTV (reference sequence). The CDR3 extends over 16 amino acids. The CDR3 region has the DNA TGTGCCTTGTGGGTTAGTGAAGAGTTGGGCAAAAAAATCAAGATATTT. Encoded protein: CALWVSEELGKKIKIF.